The clone carrying this T cell receptor (beta chain) was counted ten times or more. The target antigen is unknown. Unique molecular identifiers (one per individual cDNA molecule) were attached. TCRdb called the 5' RACE reads again in MiXCR, with one record for every CDR3 protein. The repertoire holds 30,000 to 40,000 distinct CDR3 sequences, with roughly 6.8% as singletons. The data were taken from a study of early T cells in non-severe SARS-CoV-2 infection. Across the study: Chains stayed unpaired after sequencing of bulk RNA from unsorted whole blood. Overall study findings and caveats: Database matching using VDJdb favored anti-spike CD8 responses, with private and CD4 specificities left missing.

V was clipped by 0 bases and J by 6 bases, with 9 bases between them. Germline assignment: CDR1 SGHRS and CDR2 YFSETQ. The CDR3 is 14 amino acids. This clonotype originated in an adult who was a healthcare worker with PCR-confirmed SARS-CoV-2 infection or an uninfected control (not recorded which). This specimen consisted of whole blood, obtained at baseline. The J gene is TRBJ2-2, the V gene TRBV5-1, with a tentative D call TRBD1 (5 bases). CDR3 nucleotides: TGCGCCAGCAGCTTGGATCAGGGTGCCGGGGAGCTGTTTTTT. Encoded protein: CASSLDQGAGELFF.